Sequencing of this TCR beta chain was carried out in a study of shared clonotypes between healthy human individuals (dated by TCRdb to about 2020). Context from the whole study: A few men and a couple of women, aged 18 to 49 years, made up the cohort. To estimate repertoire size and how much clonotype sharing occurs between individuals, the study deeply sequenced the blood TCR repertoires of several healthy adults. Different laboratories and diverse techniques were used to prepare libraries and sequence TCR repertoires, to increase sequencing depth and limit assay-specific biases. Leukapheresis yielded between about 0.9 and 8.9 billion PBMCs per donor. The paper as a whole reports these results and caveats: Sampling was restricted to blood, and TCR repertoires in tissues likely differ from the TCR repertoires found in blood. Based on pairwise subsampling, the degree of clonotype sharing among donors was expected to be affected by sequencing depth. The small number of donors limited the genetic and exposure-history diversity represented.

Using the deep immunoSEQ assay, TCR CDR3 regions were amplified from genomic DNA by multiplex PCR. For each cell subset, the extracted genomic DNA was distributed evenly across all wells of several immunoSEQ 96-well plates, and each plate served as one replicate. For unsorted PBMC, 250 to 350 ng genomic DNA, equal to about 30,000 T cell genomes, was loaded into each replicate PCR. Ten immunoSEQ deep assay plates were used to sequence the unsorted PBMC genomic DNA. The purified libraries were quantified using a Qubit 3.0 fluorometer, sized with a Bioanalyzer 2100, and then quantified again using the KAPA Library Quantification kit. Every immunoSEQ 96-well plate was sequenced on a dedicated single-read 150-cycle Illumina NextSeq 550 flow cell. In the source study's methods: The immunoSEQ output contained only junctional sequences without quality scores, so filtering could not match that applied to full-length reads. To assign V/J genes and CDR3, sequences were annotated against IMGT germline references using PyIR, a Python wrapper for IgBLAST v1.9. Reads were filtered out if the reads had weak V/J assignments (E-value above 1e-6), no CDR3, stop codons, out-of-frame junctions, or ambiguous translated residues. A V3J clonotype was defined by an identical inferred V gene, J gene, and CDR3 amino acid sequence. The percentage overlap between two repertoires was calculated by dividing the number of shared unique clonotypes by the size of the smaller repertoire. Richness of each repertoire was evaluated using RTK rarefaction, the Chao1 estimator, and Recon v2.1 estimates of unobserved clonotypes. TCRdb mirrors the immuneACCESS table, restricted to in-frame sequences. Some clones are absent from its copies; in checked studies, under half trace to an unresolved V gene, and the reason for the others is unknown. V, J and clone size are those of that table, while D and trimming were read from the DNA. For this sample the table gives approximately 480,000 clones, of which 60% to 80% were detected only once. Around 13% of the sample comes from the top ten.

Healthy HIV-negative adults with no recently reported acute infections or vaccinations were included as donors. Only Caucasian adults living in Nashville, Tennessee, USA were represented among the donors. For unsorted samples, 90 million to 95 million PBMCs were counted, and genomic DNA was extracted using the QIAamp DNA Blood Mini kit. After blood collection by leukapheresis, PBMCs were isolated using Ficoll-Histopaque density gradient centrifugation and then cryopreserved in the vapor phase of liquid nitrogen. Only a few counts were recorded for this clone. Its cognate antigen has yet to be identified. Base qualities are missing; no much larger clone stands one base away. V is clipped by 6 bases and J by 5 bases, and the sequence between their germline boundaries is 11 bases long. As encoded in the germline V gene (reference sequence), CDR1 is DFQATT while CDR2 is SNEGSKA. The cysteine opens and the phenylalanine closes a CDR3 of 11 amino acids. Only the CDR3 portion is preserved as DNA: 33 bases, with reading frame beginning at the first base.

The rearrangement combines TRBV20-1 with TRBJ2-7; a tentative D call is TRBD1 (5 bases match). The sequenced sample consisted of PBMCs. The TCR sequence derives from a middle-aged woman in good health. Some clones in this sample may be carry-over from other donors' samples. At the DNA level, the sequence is TGCAGTGCCCAAGGGGTGGACGAGCAGTACTTC. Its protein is CSAQGVDEQYF.